The clone carrying this TCR beta chain was detected a few times. The V end lost 2 bases, the J end lost 4 bases, and 8 bases lay between the germline ends. Germline loops: CDR1 SGHVS, CDR2 FQNEAQ. The CDR3 totals 14 residues. For TCR, cDNA came from 5'RACE template switching, which added a universal primer site and UMIs. From the 5' RACE reads, TCRdb called clonotypes with MiXCR, one entry per CDR3 protein. The sample lists around 500,000 distinct CDR3 sequences, roughly 22% occurring once. The sample is drawn from a study of T cells after yellow fever vaccination. The source of this sequence is a man between 18 and 35 years old who received the YFV17D yellow fever vaccine. Sequences were derived from PBMCs, sampled roughly 23 days after the first yellow fever vaccination. The V call is TRBV7-8, the J call TRBJ2-2; D unresolved. CDR3 bases: TGTGCCAGCAGCTTATCAGAGCTCACCGGGGAGCTGTTTTTT. Translation gives CASSLSELTGELFF.